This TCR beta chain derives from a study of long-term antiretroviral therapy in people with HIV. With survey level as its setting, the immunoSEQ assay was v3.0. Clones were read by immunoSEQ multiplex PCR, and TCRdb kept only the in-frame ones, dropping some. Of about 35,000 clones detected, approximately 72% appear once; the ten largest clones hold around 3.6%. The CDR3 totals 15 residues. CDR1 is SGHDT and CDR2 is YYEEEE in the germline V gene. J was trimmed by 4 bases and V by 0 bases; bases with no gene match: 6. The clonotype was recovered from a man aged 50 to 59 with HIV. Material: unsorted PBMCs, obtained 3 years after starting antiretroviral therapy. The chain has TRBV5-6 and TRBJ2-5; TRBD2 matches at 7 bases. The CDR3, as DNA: TGTGCCAGCAGCTTGGTGGCTAGCGGCCGAGAGACCCAGTACTTC. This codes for CASSLVASGRETQYF. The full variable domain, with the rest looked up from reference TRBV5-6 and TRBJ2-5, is DAGVTQSPTHLIKTRGQQVTLRCSPKSGHDTVSWYQQALGQGPQFIFQYYEEEERQRGNFPDRFSGHQFPNYSSELNVNALLLGDSALYLCASSLVASGRETQYFGPGTRLLVL.